Reported below is one T cell receptor beta chain. Antigen specificity is unknown. Produced via immunoSEQ multiplex PCR; TCRdb's table is partial and in-frame only. The data show fewer than 90,000 clones, with about 85% seen just once and under 3.5% held by the top ten. The data stem from a study of OX40 agonist ivuxolimab in advanced cancers. CDR1 SGHNT and CDR2 YYREEE come from the germline V gene (reference sequence). CDR3 size: 15 residues. Unmatched junction bases numbered 7, after V lost 2 bases and J lost 6 bases. Study observations and caveats: Partial responders treated at 0.1-3.0 mg/kg exhibited clonal expansion among the lowest measured. The average count of expanded clones was higher among CD8+ T cells than among CD4+.

This specimen consisted of CD4+ or CD8+ T cells sorted from blood, obtained in a trial of the OX40 agonist ivuxolimab. The clonotype originates from an adult with an advanced solid tumor such as melanoma, head and neck, liver or kidney cancer. The J gene is TRBJ2-2, the V gene TRBV5-4; 7 bases are a match to TRBD1. In DNA form, the CDR3 reads TGTGCCAGCAGCTTACAGGGGACCTCCCCCGGGGAGCTGTTTTTT. The encoded protein is CASSLQGTSPGELFF.